Shown below are 18 T cell receptor beta chains from a single sample sequenced in a study of beta chain features in type 1 diabetes. Whole-study findings and limits: Moderate yet significant TCRB CDR3 shortening was seen in Type 1 diabetes patients in all four CD4+ subsets.

These TCRs are of unknown antigen specificity. The sequenced template was cDNA made from the entire isolated RNA. Sequenced by immunoSEQ multiplex PCR; TCRdb stores in-frame clones only, minus some. The repertoire includes approximately 170,000 clones, roughly 60% of them detected once, and roughly 0.095% sits in the top ten. Sequenced material: naive CD4+ T cells from blood. The receptor set was obtained from a man aged 25-40 years with type 1 diabetes.

The chain is built from TRBV9 and TRBJ2-1, with TRBD1 as a possible D gene (6 bases). V lost 0 bases and J 5 bases, leaving 6 bases between the germline ends. Per the germline V gene, CDR1 is SGDLS and CDR2 is YYNGEE. The CDR3 totals 13 residues. This CDR3 is CASSVDRDNEQFF. The CDR3 DNA reads as TGTGCCAGCAGCGTAGACAGGGACAATGAGCAGTTCTTC. The full variable domain, with the rest looked up from reference TRBV9 and TRBJ2-1, is DSGVTQTPKHLITATGQRVTLRCSPRSGDLSVYWYQQSLDQGLQFLIQYYNGEERAKGNILERFSAQQFPDLHSELNLSSLELGDSALYFCASSVDRDNEQFFGPGTRLTVL.

The chain combines TRBV30 with TRBJ2-5; 8 bases align to TRBD1. The junction had 7 bases not matched to a gene; V was cut back by 0 bases and J by 1 base. Germline V CDR1 and CDR2: GTSNPN, SVGIG (reference sequence). The CDR3 is made up of 16 amino acids. DNA of the CDR3: TGTGCCTGGAGTGTAGGGCAGGGGGCCCTCCAAGAGACCCAGTACTTC. Translated: CAWSVGQGALQETQYF.

The chain links TRBV29-1 to TRBJ1-2; D is uncertain. Germline V lookup: CDR1 SQVTM, CDR2 ANQGSEA. V dropped 2 bases and J dropped 8 bases, with 6 bases sitting between them. The CDR3 is 10 amino acids. This chain's CDR3 is CSVESGGYTF. Written as DNA, the CDR3 is TGCAGCGTTGAATCTGGGGGCTACACCTTC.

V is TRBV7-9 and J is TRBJ1-2, with no clear D. Germline V gives CDR1 SEHNR, CDR2 FQNEAQ (reference sequence). Trimming took off 5 bases at V and 7 bases at J, with 20 bases between the two ends. This CDR3 contains 15 residues. CDR3 region: CASSRDLFGVGGYTF. CDR3 in DNA: TGTGCCAGCAGCCGGGATCTGTTCGGGGTCGGTGGCTACACCTTC.

A note on this clone: The sample has other DNA sequences that encode this CDR3 too. The V call is TRBV29-1, the J call TRBJ2-3, with D perhaps matching TRBD2 (6 bases). The V end lost 3 bases, the J end lost 2 bases, and 9 bases lay between the germline ends. This CDR3 has 13 amino acids. Germline CDR1 reads SQVTM; CDR2 reads ANQGSEA. CDR3 residues: CSVEGGSTDTQYF. CDR3 nucleotides: TGCAGCGTTGAGGGGGGTTCCACAGATACGCAGTATTTT.

The chain links TRBV7-6 to TRBJ2-3; no clear D gene. Trimming stripped 3 bases from V and 0 bases from J, with 1 base between. Germline CDR1 is SGHVS and CDR2 is FNYEAQ. CDR3 length: 12 amino acids. This CDR3 is CASSFSTDTQYF. CDR3 nucleotide sequence: TGTGCCAGCAGCTTTAGCACAGATACGCAGTATTTT.

Concerning this clone: The sample carries other DNA sequences with the same CDR3. The chain links TRBV7-2 to TRBJ2-3; possible D gene TRBD1, 6 bases. CDR3 length equals 14 residues. CDR1 and CDR2 from the germline V gene are SGHTA and FQGNSA. Trimming took off 5 bases at V and 2 bases at J, with 11 bases between the two ends. The CDR3 sequence is CASSLDRTTDTQYF. DNA of the CDR3: TGTGCCAGCAGCCTCGACAGGACCACAGATACGCAGTATTTT.

V and J are TRBV19 and TRBJ2-7, with unresolved D. V gave up 1 base and J gave up 0 bases, with 7 bases separating them. The CDR3 spans 14 residues. Germline V gene data show CDR1 as LNHDA and CDR2 as SQIVND (reference sequence). The DNA for the CDR3 is TGTGCCAGTAGTATAGGCGGCGGCTCCTACGAGCAGTACTTC. This codes for CASSIGGGSYEQYF.

The gene calls are TRBV2 and TRBJ2-2; D might be TRBD1 or TRBD2, each matching 5 bases. The CDR3 sequence is 15 residues long. The germline gives CDR1 SNHLY, CDR2 FYNNEI. Trimming pared 6 bases from V and 1 base from J, leaving 12 bases between. CDR3: CASSIWGWNTGELFF. DNA of the CDR3: TGTGCCAGCAGCATCTGGGGGTGGAACACCGGGGAGCTGTTTTTT. Full variable domain (outside the CDR3, taken from reference TRBV2 and TRBJ2-2): EPEVTQTPSHQVTQMGQEVILRCVPISNHLYFYWYRQILGQKVEFLVSFYNNEISEKSEIFDDQFSVERPDGSNFTLKIRSTKLEDSAMYFCASSIWGWNTGELFFGEGSRLTVL.

This clone came up once. The genes are TRBV5-1 and TRBJ2-7; no definite D call. The germline CDR1 and CDR2 sequences are SGHRS and YFSETQ. Trimming took off 5 bases at V and 3 bases at J, with 15 bases between the two ends. The CDR3 is 14 residues long. The CDR3 loop reads CASSGPTVGYEQYF. The DNA of the CDR3 is TGCGCCAGCAGTGGCCCAACAGTAGGCTACGAGCAGTACTTC.

The sample holds a few counts of this clone. The chain joins TRBV6-5 to TRBJ2-1; TRBD1 might be the D (6 bases). The V and J ends lost 7 bases and 3 bases respectively, with 16 bases between them. The length of the CDR3 is 15 residues. Germline lookup yields CDR1 MNHEY and CDR2 SVGAGI. The CDR3 here is CASTLQGWNYNEQFF. The CDR3 DNA follows: TGTGCCAGCACCTTACAGGGTTGGAACTACAATGAGCAGTTCTTC.

This chain uses TRBV18 with TRBJ2-5, with unresolved D. Germline loops: CDR1 KGHSH, CDR2 LQKENI. Deletions cut 1 base from V and 1 base from J, with 7 bases between. The CDR3 sequence is 14 residues long. CDR3 in amino acids: CASSPLTVQETQYF. The CDR3 bases are TGTGCCAGCTCACCACTCACAGTCCAAGAGACCCAGTACTTC.

This rearrangement joins TRBV28 to TRBJ2-1; 9 bases are shared with TRBD1. J lost 5 bases, V lost 6 bases, and 8 bases had no gene match. The CDR3 length is 15 residues. Germline loops: CDR1 MDHEN, CDR2 SYDVKM. The CDR3, as DNA: TGTGCCAGCAGAGAAGGGACAGGGAGGGACAATGAGCAGTTCTTC. Amino acids: CASREGTGRDNEQFF.

The count of this clone is one. This CDR3 is CATHTGGDNSPLHF. CDR3 coding DNA: TGTGCCACCCACACGGGAGGGGATAATTCACCCCTCCACTTT. V is TRBV25-1 and J is TRBJ1-6, with a weak D call TRBD1 (5 bases). Trimming pared 10 bases from V and 5 bases from J, leaving 15 bases between. The CDR3 contains 14 residues. Germline CDR1 MGHDK, CDR2 SYGVNS. Variable domain in full (rest from reference TRBV25-1 and TRBJ1-6): EADIYQTPRYLVIGTGKKITLECSQTMGHDKMYWYQQDPGMELHLIHYSYGVNSTEKGDLSSESTVSRIRTEHFPLTLESARPSHTSQYLCATHTGGDNSPLHFGNGTRLTVT.

The rearrangement joins TRBV9 to TRBJ2-3; possibly TRBD1 or TRBD2 for D (5 bases each). Trimming pared 5 bases from V and 4 bases from J, leaving 20 bases between. The CDR3 totals 16 residues. Germline V gene lookup returns CDR1 SGDLS and CDR2 YYNGEE. The CDR3 coding sequence is TGTGCCAGCAGTCGTAGTACGGGGCAGGTACCAGATACGCAGTATTTT. Its protein product is CASSRSTGQVPDTQYF.

V and J are TRBV7-2 and TRBJ2-1, with 11 bases matching TRBD2. Germline CDR1 reads SGHTA; CDR2 reads FQGNSA. CDR3 size: 15 residues. Losses at the gene ends were 5 bases for V and 8 bases for J; bases not matched to a gene: 8. This CDR3 reads CASSPTPTSGDEQFF. In DNA, the CDR3 is TGTGCCAGCAGCCCAACTCCGACTAGCGGGGATGAGCAGTTCTTC.

The chain has TRBV10-3 and TRBJ2-3, with TRBD1 matching 8 bases. CDR1 ENHRY and CDR2 SYGVKD come from the germline V gene. The J segment lost 2 bases and the V segment lost 3 bases, leaving 7 bases of the junction unmatched. The CDR3 length is 16 residues. The CDR3 coding sequence is TGTGCCATCAGTGATATGACAGGGGAGAACACAGATACGCAGTATTTT. Translated, it gives CAISDMTGENTDTQYF.

The chain employs TRBV5-1 and TRBJ2-7, with D uncertain. V was shortened by 0 bases and J by 3 bases, with 10 bases between the two germline ends. CDR1 SGHRS and CDR2 YFSETQ come from the germline V gene. The CDR3 has 14 amino acids. CDR3 sequence (DNA): TGCGCCAGCAGCTTGGCCCTAGATTACTACGAGCAGTACTTC. This translates into CASSLALDYYEQYF.